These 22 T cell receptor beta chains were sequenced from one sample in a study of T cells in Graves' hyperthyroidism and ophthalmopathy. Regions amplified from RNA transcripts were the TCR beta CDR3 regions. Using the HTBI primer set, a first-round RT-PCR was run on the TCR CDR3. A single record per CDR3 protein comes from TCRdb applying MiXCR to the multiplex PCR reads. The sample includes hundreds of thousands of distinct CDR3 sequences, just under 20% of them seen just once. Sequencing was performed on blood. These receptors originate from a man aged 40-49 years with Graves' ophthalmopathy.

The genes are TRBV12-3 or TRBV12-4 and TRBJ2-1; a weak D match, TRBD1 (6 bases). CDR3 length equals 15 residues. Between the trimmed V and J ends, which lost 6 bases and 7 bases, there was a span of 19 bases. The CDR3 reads CASSRDGTMENEQFF. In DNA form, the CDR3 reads TGTGCCAGCAGCCGGGACGGGACAATGGAGAATGAGCAGTTCTTC.

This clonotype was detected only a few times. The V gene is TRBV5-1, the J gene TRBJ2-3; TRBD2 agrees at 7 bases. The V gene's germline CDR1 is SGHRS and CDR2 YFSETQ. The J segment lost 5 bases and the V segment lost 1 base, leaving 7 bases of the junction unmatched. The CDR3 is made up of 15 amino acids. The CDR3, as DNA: TGCGCCAGCAGCTTGAGCCGGGGGGTAGGAGATACGCAGTATTTT. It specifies CASSLSRGVGDTQYF.

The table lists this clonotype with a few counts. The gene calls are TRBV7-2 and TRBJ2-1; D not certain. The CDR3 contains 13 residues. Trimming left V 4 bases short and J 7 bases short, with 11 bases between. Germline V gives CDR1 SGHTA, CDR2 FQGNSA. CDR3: CASSSLLENEQFF. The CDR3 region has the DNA TGTGCCAGCAGCTCGCTTCTCGAGAATGAGCAGTTCTTC.

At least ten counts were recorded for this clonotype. DNA of the CDR3: TGTGCCAGCAGCTTCCCACCGTGGGAGTCCACAGATACGCAGTATTTT. It translates to CASSFPPWESTDTQYF. The chain uses TRBV7-2 and TRBJ2-3; weak D call: TRBD2 (5 bases). Germline lookup yields CDR1 SGHTA and CDR2 FQGNSA. The germline V and J ends were trimmed by 3 bases and 2 bases, with 15 bases remaining between them. The CDR3 has 16 amino acids.

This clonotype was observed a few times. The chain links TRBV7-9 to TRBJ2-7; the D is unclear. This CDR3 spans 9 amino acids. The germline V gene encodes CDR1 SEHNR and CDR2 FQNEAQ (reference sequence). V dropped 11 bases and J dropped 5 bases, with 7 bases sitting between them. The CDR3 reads CAPINEQYF. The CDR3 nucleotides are TGTGCCCCGATTAACGAGCAGTACTTC.

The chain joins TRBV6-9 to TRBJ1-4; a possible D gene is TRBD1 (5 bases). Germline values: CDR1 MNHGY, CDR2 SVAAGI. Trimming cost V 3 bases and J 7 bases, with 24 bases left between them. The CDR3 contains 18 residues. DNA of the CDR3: TGTGCCAGCAGTTACAGGGACCCTAGGAGGGCTTTTAGTGAAAAACTGTTTTTT. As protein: CASSYRDPRRAFSEKLFF.

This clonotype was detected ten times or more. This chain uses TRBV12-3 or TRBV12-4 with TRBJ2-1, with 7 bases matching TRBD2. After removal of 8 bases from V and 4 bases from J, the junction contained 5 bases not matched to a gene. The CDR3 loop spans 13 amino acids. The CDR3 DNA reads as TGTGCCAGCTGGCCTAGCGGATACAATGAGCAGTTCTTC. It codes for CASWPSGYNEQFF.

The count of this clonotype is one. The CDR3 DNA follows: TGTGCCAGTAGGACAGGGGAACATGGCTACACCTTC. It encodes CASRTGEHGYTF. The chain joins TRBV19 to TRBJ1-2; 8 positions agree with TRBD1. The CDR3 is 12 amino acids. J gave up 6 bases and V 6 bases, and 3 bases lay outside the gene matches. Germline V gene sequence: CDR1 LNHDA, CDR2 SQIVND (reference sequence).

The CDR3 loop reads CSVVAPGQGAYGYTF. As DNA, the CDR3 is TGCAGCGTTGTAGCCCCCGGACAGGGGGCCTATGGCTACACCTTC. This chain links TRBV29-1 with TRBJ1-2, with TRBD1 identical over 11 bases. V lost 4 bases to trimming and J lost 4 bases; unmatched junction nucleotides: 8. The germline V gene has CDR1 SQVTM and CDR2 ANQGSEA. This CDR3 region has 15 residues.

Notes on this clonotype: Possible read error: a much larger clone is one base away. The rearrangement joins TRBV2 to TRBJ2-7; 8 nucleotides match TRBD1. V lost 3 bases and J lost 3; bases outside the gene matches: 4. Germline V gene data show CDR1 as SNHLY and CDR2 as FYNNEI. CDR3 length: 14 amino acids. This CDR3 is CASSEETGDYEQYF. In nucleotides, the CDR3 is TGTGCCAGCAGTGAGGAGACAGGGGACTACGAGCAGTACTTC.

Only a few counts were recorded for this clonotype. CDR3: CASSSGTSNFNEQFF. The DNA of the CDR3 is TGTGCCAGCAGTTCCGGGACTAGCAATTTCAATGAGCAGTTCTTC. The chain recombines TRBV6-2 or TRBV6-3 with TRBJ2-1; TRBD2 agrees at 9 bases. J gave up 6 bases and V 4 bases, and 7 bases lay outside the gene matches. CDR3 length: 15 amino acids. The germline V gene has CDR1 MNHEY and CDR2 SVGEGT.

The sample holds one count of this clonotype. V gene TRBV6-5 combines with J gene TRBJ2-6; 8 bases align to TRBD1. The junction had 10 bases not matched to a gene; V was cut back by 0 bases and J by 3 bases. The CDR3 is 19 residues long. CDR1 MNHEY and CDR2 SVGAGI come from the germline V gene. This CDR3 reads CASSYSGRQGAHGANVLTF. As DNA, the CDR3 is TGTGCCAGCAGTTACTCCGGGCGGCAGGGGGCACATGGGGCCAACGTCCTGACTTTC.

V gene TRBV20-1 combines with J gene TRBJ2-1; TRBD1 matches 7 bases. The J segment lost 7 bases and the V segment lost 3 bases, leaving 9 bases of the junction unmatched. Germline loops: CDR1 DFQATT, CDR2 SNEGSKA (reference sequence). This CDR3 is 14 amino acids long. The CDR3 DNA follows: TGCAGTGCTAGTTTCACAGGGGTAGGTAATGAGCAGTTCTTC. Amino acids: CSASFTGVGNEQFF.

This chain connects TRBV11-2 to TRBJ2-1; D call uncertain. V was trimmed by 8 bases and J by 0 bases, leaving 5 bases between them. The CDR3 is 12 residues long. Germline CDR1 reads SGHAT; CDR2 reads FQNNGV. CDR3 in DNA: TGTGCCAGCGGATACTCCTACAATGAGCAGTTCTTC. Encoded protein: CASGYSYNEQFF.

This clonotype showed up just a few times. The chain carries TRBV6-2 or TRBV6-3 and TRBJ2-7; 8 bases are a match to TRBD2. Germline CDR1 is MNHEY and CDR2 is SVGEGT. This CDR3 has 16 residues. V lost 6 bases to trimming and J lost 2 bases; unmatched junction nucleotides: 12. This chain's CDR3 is CASRPPPGLVPYEQYF. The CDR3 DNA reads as TGTGCCAGCAGACCCCCTCCGGGACTAGTCCCCTACGAGCAGTACTTC.

The CDR3 loop reads CASSHDRAGGNQPQHF. As DNA, the CDR3 is TGTGCCAGCAGTCACGACAGGGCGGGGGGCAATCAGCCCCAGCATTTT. V gene TRBV6-1 combines with J gene TRBJ1-5; 7 bases fit TRBD1. CDR1 MNHNS and CDR2 SASEGT come from the germline V gene. J was trimmed by 2 bases and V by 5 bases; bases with no gene match: 9. The CDR3 totals 16 residues.

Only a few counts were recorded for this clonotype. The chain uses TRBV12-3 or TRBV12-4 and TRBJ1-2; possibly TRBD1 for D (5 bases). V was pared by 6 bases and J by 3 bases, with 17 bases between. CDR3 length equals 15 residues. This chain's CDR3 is CASSHTGPRDYGYTF. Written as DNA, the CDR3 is TGTGCCAGCAGCCATACCGGCCCCAGGGACTATGGCTACACCTTC.

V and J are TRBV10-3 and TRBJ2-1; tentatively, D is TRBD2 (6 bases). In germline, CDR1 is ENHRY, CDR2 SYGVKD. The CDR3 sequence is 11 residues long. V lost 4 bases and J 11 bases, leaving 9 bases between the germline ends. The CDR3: CAISGAGKQFF. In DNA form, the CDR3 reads TGTGCCATCAGTGGGGCGGGAAAGCAGTTCTTC.

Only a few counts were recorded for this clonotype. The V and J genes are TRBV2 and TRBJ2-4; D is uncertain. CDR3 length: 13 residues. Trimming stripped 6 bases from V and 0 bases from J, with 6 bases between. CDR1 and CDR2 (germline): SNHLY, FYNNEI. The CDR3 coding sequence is TGTGCCAGCAGCAGGATAGCCAAAAACATTCAGTACTTC. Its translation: CASSRIAKNIQYF.

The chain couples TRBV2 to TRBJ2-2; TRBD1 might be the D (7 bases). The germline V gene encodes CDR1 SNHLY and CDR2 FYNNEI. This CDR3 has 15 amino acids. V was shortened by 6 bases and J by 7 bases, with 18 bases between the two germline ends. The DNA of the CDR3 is TGTGCCAGCAGGGGGGCCAGGGGGGCCGGCGGGGAGCTGTTTTTT. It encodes CASRGARGAGGELFF.

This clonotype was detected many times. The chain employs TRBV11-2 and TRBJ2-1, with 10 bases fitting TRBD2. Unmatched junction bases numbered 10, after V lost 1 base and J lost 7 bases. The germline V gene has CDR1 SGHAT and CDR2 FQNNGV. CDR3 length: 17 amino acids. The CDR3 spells CASSLVLGTSAGNEQFF. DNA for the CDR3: TGTGCCAGCAGCTTAGTGTTGGGGACTAGCGCAGGGAATGAGCAGTTCTTC.

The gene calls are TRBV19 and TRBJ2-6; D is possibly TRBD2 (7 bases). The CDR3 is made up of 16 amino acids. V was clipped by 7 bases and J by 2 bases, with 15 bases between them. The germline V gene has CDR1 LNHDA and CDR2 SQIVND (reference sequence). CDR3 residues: CASKGGMRTGANVLTF. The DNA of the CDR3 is TGTGCCAGTAAGGGGGGGATGAGAACTGGGGCCAACGTCCTGACTTTC. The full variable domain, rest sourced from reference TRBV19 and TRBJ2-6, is DGGITQSPKYLFRKEGQNVTLSCEQNLNHDAMYWYRQDPGQGLRLIYYSQIVNDFQKGDIAEGYSVSREKKESFPLTVTSAQKNPTAFYLCASKGGMRTGANVLTFGAGSRLTVL.